This T cell receptor beta chain was obtained from a study of control samples from healthy donors and cancer patients. Between the trimmed V and J ends, which lost 3 bases and 1 base, there was a span of 13 bases. The CDR3 runs 16 residues. The V gene's germline CDR1 is MNHEY and CDR2 SMNVEV (reference sequence). Measured with immunoSEQ multiplex PCR; TCRdb has only the in-frame clones, and not every one. The profile shows about 160,000 clones, approximately 94% of them singletons. The clonotype was recovered from a middle-aged woman in good health. Sequencing was done on a sample of blood. V gene TRBV27 combines with J gene TRBJ1-5; D might be TRBD1 (6 bases). CDR3 bases: TGTGCCAGCAGTTTGTCCCAAGGGGGGAGCAATCAGCCCCAGCATTTT. It specifies CASSLSQGGSNQPQHF.